Reported below is one TCR beta chain. Antigen unknown. Researchers built TCR beta cDNA using 5'RACE template switching with UMIs. TCRdb re-called the 5' RACE reads and catalogs CDR3 proteins one per entry, DNA excluded. The sample table includes fewer than 400,000 distinct CDR3 sequences. The record originates from a study of T cells expressing NK-cell markers. Study background: It was sorted CD3+CD56-NKG2C+, CD3+CD56+NKG2C- and CD3+CD56+NKG2C+ T cells that provided the TCR beta repertoires. There were seven HCMV-seropositive donors and one seronegative donor among the eight sequenced.

Germline CDR1 and CDR2: SGHAT and FQNNGV. The CDR3 runs to 15 residues. Findings and limits, study-wide: CD8+ T cells in 5 or 6 donors included dominant NKG2C+ clonotypes at roughly 1.0-7.0%.

This chain links TRBV11-2 with TRBJ1-3; TCRdb calls TRBD1, which cannot be checked without DNA. This clonotype was sampled from a woman aged 45 to 65 in good health. The sample taken for sequencing was blood T cells: a sorted CD56 or NKG2C T cell subset, CD4+ or CD8+ T cells, or bulk PBMC T cells (not recorded which). CDR3 in amino acids: CASSLEGALGNTIYF.